A selection of T cell receptor beta chains follows, all from one sample in a study of read filtering for tumor transcriptome and immune sequencing. TCRdb re-called the reads with MiXCR, one entry per CDR3 protein. This sample carries about 57,000 distinct CDR3 sequences, approximately 15% of them seen once, and the ten largest clones take over 40%. Sequencing input: a population of CD138-negative cells sorted from bone marrow. These receptors were obtained from a donor at least 40 years old with multiple myeloma. Each CDR3 is given with its conserved first and last residue. The D gene is left open where the match is weak. Clone sizes are given selectively: once, few, many, or a class where the clone is expanded.

j_gene	d_gene	abundance	v_gene	CDR3nt	CDR3aa
TRBJ2-1	TRBD2	many	TRBV30	TGTGCCTGGAGGGGACTAGCGGGAGTTAGAGATGAGCAGTTCTTC	CAWRGLAGVRDEQFF
TRBJ2-1	TRBD1	many	TRBV28	TGTGCCAGCAACGATGGACAGGTAGCCAATGAGCAGTTCTTC	CASNDGQVANEQFF
TRBJ1-1	TRBD1	few	TRBV29-1	TGCAGCGTCCCGCTTAAGGGGGCAATGAACGCTGAAGCTTTCTTT	CSVPLKGAMNAEAFF
TRBJ2-1	TRBD2	many	TRBV20-1	TGCAGTGCTAGACCACACGACGGGAGGTCCAATGAGCAGTTCTTC	CSARPHDGRSNEQFF
TRBJ2-5	-	many	TRBV12-3/TRBV12-4	TGTGCCAGCACCCCATCACGGGCGAGGAAAGAGACCCAGTACTTC	CASTPSRARKETQYF
TRBJ1-1	TRBD1	-	TRBV19	TGTGCCAGTAGTATCGACAGGGCAAACACTGAAGCTTTCTTT	CASSIDRANTEAFF
TRBJ2-7	TRBD2	many	TRBV19	TGTGCCAGTAGTATCGGGGGGAACTCCTACGAGCAGTACTTC	CASSIGGNSYEQYF
TRBJ1-5	-	many	TRBV2	TGTGCCAGCATTAGACGTCCAGGGGAGAATCAGCCCCAGCATTTT	CASIRRPGENQPQHF
TRBJ1-5	TRBD1	few	TRBV7-8	TGTGCCAGCAGCTTACCCACCTGGACAGGGGAAGGGGCTTATAGCAATCAGCCCCAGCATTTT	CASSLPTWTGEGAYSNQPQHF
TRBJ2-7	-	many	TRBV20-1	TGCAGTGCTAGAGGTGCCTTTAATTCCTACGAGCAGTACTTC	CSARGAFNSYEQYF
TRBJ2-7	-	-	TRBV2	TGTGCCAGCAGTGTTGGGAAACCCTACGAGCAGTACTTC	CASSVGKPYEQYF
TRBJ1-5	-	-	TRBV6-1	TGTGCCAGCAGCAAAATCAGGGAAGGGGGTCAGCCCCAGCATTTT	CASSKIREGGQPQHF
TRBJ1-2	-	many	TRBV11-2	TGTGCCAGCAGCCTTTACGGAGGGGGACCTAACTATGGCTACACCTTC	CASSLYGGGPNYGYTF
TRBJ1-2	-	many	TRBV29-1	TGCAGCGTTGAAAATAGACAGGTTAACTATGGCTACACCTTC	CSVENRQVNYGYTF
TRBJ2-7	TRBD2	-	TRBV7-9	TGTGCCAGCAGCTTAGATCTAGCGGGAGTTTACGAGCAGTACTTC	CASSLDLAGVYEQYF
TRBJ1-2	TRBD1	few	TRBV6-2/TRBV6-3	TGTGCCAGCCACAATAAAGGGACAGACTCCTATGGCTACACCTTC	CASHNKGTDSYGYTF
TRBJ2-3	-	many	TRBV7-9	TGTGCCAGCAGCTTAATAACCTCAGATACGCAGTATTTT	CASSLITSDTQYF
TRBJ2-7	-	many	TRBV29-1	TGCAGCGGGACCGATTCCTACGAGCAGTACTTC	CSGTDSYEQYF
TRBJ2-2	TRBD2	many	TRBV4-3	TGCGCCAGCAGCCAAAATGGGGTGTTTAGCGGGACGAACACCGGGGAGCTGTTTTTT	CASSQNGVFSGTNTGELFF
TRBJ2-1	TRBD2	few	TRBV20-1	TGCAGTGCTAGGCCCGGGACTAGCGGGTTGTACAATGAGCAGTTCTTC	CSARPGTSGLYNEQFF